Below are 30 T cell receptor beta chains sequenced from a single sample in a study of cytomegalovirus exposure and HLA in healthy donors. Both 60 Vbeta primers and 13 Jbeta primers went into the PCR. Using immunoSEQ multiplex PCR, the repertoire was profiled, and TCRdb retains in-frame clones only, with some absent. The sample has under 200,000 clones; roughly 87% are singletons. Sequencing was done on a sample of PBMCs. The receptor source for this set is a woman aged 25 to 39 in good health and CMV-seronegative.

The chain uses TRBV7-6 and TRBJ2-1; TRBD2 aligns across 11 bases. The V gene's germline CDR1 is SGHVS and CDR2 FNYEAQ. Trimming cost V 3 bases and J 5 bases; bases outside gene matches: 3. This CDR3 has 15 amino acids. For the CDR3, the DNA is TGTGCCAGCAGCTTGGGACTAGCGGAAAACAATGAGCAGTTCTTC. Translating gives CASSLGLAENNEQFF.

The chain has TRBV27 and TRBJ2-2; 8 nucleotides match TRBD1. This CDR3 contains 16 residues. Germline trimming cut 5 bases from V and 9 bases from J; bases unmatched to any gene: 14. Germline-derived CDR1 and CDR2 are MNHEY and SMNVEV (reference sequence). This CDR3 reads CASSKTGTGFWRELFF. Here the CDR3 DNA reads TGTGCCAGCAGTAAGACCGGGACAGGTTTTTGGCGGGAGCTGTTTTTT.

J is TRBJ1-3 and V is TRBV10-3; no clear D. The germline CDR1 and CDR2 sequences are ENHRY and SYGVKD. Trimming removed 5 bases at V and 0 bases at J, with 5 bases between. The length of the CDR3 is 13 residues. In nucleotides, the CDR3 is TGTGCCATCAGTAGCTACTCTGGAAACACCATATATTTT. It encodes CAISSYSGNTIYF.

The chain recombines TRBV7-8 with TRBJ2-5; 16 bases match TRBD2. Germline V lookup: CDR1 SGHVS, CDR2 FQNEAQ. The CDR3 runs to 18 residues. Losses at the gene ends were 5 bases for V and 3 bases for J; bases not matched to a gene: 9. The CDR3 reads CASSPMGLAGGGKETQYF. The DNA of the CDR3 is TGTGCCAGCAGCCCGATGGGACTAGCGGGGGGGGGAAAAGAGACCCAGTACTTC.

V and J are TRBV5-1 and TRBJ1-3; TRBD1 agrees at 7 bases. The junction had 6 bases not matched to a gene; V was cut back by 3 bases and J by 0 bases. The CDR3 loop spans 16 amino acids. Germline loops: CDR1 SGHRS, CDR2 YFSETQ. The CDR3: CASSSYDRASGNTIYF. CDR3 sequence (DNA): TGCGCCAGCAGCTCGTATGACAGGGCCTCTGGAAACACCATATATTTT.

The rearrangement joins TRBV5-1 to TRBJ1-5; D ambiguous. The germline CDR1 and CDR2 sequences are SGHRS and YFSETQ. V lost 7 bases and J lost 0, with 8 bases in between. The CDR3 loop spans 13 amino acids. CDR3 loop: CASSEYSNQPQHF. The CDR3 nucleotides read TGCGCCAGCTCGGAGTATAGCAATCAGCCCCAGCATTTT.

The chain couples TRBV9 to TRBJ2-7; 7 nucleotides line up with TRBD2. Trimming cost V 0 bases and J 0 bases; bases outside gene matches: 6. Germline values: CDR1 SGDLS, CDR2 YYNGEE. The CDR3 extends over 16 amino acids. The CDR3, as DNA: TGTGCCAGCAGCGTAGATCCAGCGGGGCCCTCCTACGAGCAGTACTTC. It specifies CASSVDPAGPSYEQYF.

The chain uses TRBV18 and TRBJ1-1; the D gene is possibly TRBD1 (5 bases). CDR3 length: 12 residues. The germline V gene has CDR1 KGHSH and CDR2 LQKENI. Between the trimmed V and J ends, which lost 3 bases and 8 bases, there was a span of 10 bases. CDR3 loop: CASSPTVTEAFF. CDR3 in DNA: TGTGCCAGCTCACCGACAGTCACCGAAGCTTTCTTT. Combining the CDR3 with reference TRBV18 and TRBJ1-1 gives the whole variable domain NAGVMQNPRHLVRRRGQEARLRCSPMKGHSHVYWYRQLPEEGLKFMVYLQKENIIDESGMPKERFSAEFPKEGPSILRIQQVVRGDSAAYFCASSPTVTEAFFGQGTRLTVV.

In DNA form, the CDR3 reads TGTGCCAGCGGACGACCGGGAAAGAACACTGAAGCTTTCTTT. Its protein product is CASGRPGKNTEAFF. The rearrangement joins TRBV9 to TRBJ1-1; D ambiguous. The CDR3 spans 14 residues. V gave up 7 bases and J gave up 1 base, with 14 bases separating them. Germline V gene lookup returns CDR1 SGDLS and CDR2 YYNGEE.

This rearrangement joins TRBV5-1 to TRBJ2-1; 8 bases match TRBD1. The junction had 11 bases not matched to a gene; V was cut back by 0 bases and J by 6 bases. CDR3 size: 17 residues. Germline V gives CDR1 SGHRS, CDR2 YFSETQ. Written as DNA, the CDR3 is TGCGCCAGCAGCTTGGAGGAGTTCGGGACAGGCTCCAATGAGCAGTTCTTC. Amino acid sequence: CASSLEEFGTGSNEQFF.

The chain carries TRBV27 and TRBJ2-1; 11 bases match TRBD2. The germline CDR1 and CDR2 sequences are MNHEY and SMNVEV (reference sequence). The CDR3 consists of 13 residues. CDR3: CVTSGSRYNEQFF. Here the CDR3 DNA reads TGTGTCACTAGCGGGAGCAGGTACAATGAGCAGTTCTTC.

A few counts support this clone. The rearrangement links TRBV29-1 to TRBJ1-1, with TRBD1 identical over 8 bases. The V segment lost 7 bases and the J segment 1 base; nucleotides outside the gene matches: 2. The CDR3 spans 12 residues. The V gene's germline CDR1 is SQVTM and CDR2 ANQGSEA. The CDR3 DNA reads TGCAGCGCAGGACAGGGGAACACTGAAGCTTTCTTT. This encodes CSAGQGNTEAFF. Full variable domain (missing parts from reference TRBV29-1 and TRBJ1-1): SAVISQKPSRDICQRGTSLTIQCQVDSQVTMMFWYRQQPGQSLTLIATANQGSEATYESGFVIDKFPISRPNLTFSTLTVSNMSPEDSSIYLCSAGQGNTEAFFGQGTRLTVV.

This chain links TRBV4-2 with TRBJ2-7; 8 positions agree with TRBD2. The germline V gene encodes CDR1 LGHNA and CDR2 YNFKEQ. There are 17 residues in the CDR3. Trimming removed 3 bases from V and 2 bases from J; junction bases left unmatched: 12. CDR3 in DNA: TGTGCCAGCAGCCACCATACCTCTAGCGGGCAGACCTACGAGCAGTACTTC. It encodes CASSHHTSSGQTYEQYF.

The table lists this clone with a count of one. The rearrangement joins TRBV6-5 to TRBJ1-4; no clear D. The germline V gene encodes CDR1 MNHEY and CDR2 SVGAGI. The CDR3 consists of 13 residues. The V end was cut by 6 bases, the J end by 7 bases, with 12 bases between. Here the CDR3 reads CASSPREGEKLFF. The DNA for the CDR3 is TGTGCCAGCAGCCCCCGCGAGGGTGAAAAACTGTTTTTT.

The CDR3 loop is CASSQDWRQLNTEAFF. The CDR3 nucleotides are TGCGCCAGCAGCCAAGATTGGCGACAGCTGAACACTGAAGCTTTCTTT. The rearrangement links TRBV4-3 to TRBJ1-1; TRBD1 is a possible D gene (5 bases). This CDR3 spans 16 amino acids. V dropped 0 bases and J dropped 0 bases, with 11 bases sitting between them. Germline V gives CDR1 LGHNA, CDR2 YSLEER.

CDR3 nucleotides: TGTGCCAGCAGTCGGACAGGGGATTATGGCTACACCTTC. Amino acids: CASSRTGDYGYTF. V usage is TRBV6-5 and J usage is TRBJ1-2; 9 positions agree with TRBD1. Germline CDR1 and CDR2: MNHEY and SVGAGI. CDR3 length: 13 residues. V was pared by 5 bases and J by 5 bases, with 3 bases of the junction left unmatched.

The rearrangement uses TRBV19 and TRBJ2-7; weak D call: TRBD2 (5 bases). In germline, CDR1 is LNHDA, CDR2 SQIVND (reference sequence). The length of the CDR3 is 14 residues. V lost 3 bases and J 6 bases, leaving 15 bases between the germline ends. The CDR3 region has the DNA TGTGCCAGTAGTATTCTGGAGGACTTGAGCGAGCAGTACTTC. It encodes CASSILEDLSEQYF.

This rearrangement joins TRBV5-1 to TRBJ2-1; 7 bases fit TRBD2. Looked up from germline, CDR1 is SGHRS and CDR2 is YFSETQ. V lost 0 bases and J lost 0; bases outside the gene matches: 12. This CDR3 is 19 amino acids long. The CDR3 nucleotides are TGCGCCAGCAGCTTGGGCGTCGGCGGAGCGGGATTCTCCTACAATGAGCAGTTCTTC. It yields the protein CASSLGVGGAGFSYNEQFF.

Here the CDR3 DNA reads TGTGCCAGTAGCAACAGGGAAAAGAACTATGGCTACACCTTC. It encodes CASSNREKNYGYTF. The rearrangement uses TRBV19 and TRBJ1-2; perhaps TRBD1 as D (6 bases). The germline V gene has CDR1 LNHDA and CDR2 SQIVND (reference sequence). This CDR3 contains 14 residues. The V and J ends lost 6 bases and 2 bases respectively, with 13 bases between them.

The gene calls are TRBV5-6 and TRBJ1-2; 8 nucleotides agree with TRBD1. CDR1 SGHDT and CDR2 YYEEEE come from the germline V gene. The V and J ends lost 4 bases and 11 bases, in that order; junction bases with no gene match: 10. The CDR3 has 13 residues. This chain's CDR3 is CASSNRGTDRYTF. The CDR3, as DNA: TGTGCCAGCAGCAACAGGGGGACCGATCGTTACACCTTC.

V and J are TRBV5-4 and TRBJ2-1; TRBD1 matches at 10 bases. V trimming: 1 base; J trimming: 5 bases; junction bases outside the gene matches: 9. Germline lookup yields CDR1 SGHNT and CDR2 YYREEE (reference sequence). The CDR3 length is 17 residues. The CDR3 loop reads CASSLIVGTGVNNEQFF. CDR3 bases: TGTGCCAGCAGCTTGATTGTCGGGACAGGGGTCAACAATGAGCAGTTCTTC.

This chain links TRBV11-3 with TRBJ2-5; tentative D call: TRBD1 (7 bases). The germline V gene has CDR1 SGHNT and CDR2 YENEEA. Trimming removed 2 bases at V and 0 bases at J, with 13 bases between. The CDR3 runs to 16 residues. CDR3 sequence: CASSLSEGAYQETQYF. The CDR3 DNA reads TGTGCCAGCAGCTTATCGGAGGGGGCCTACCAAGAGACCCAGTACTTC.

This clone was seen more than once but under ten times. The V gene is TRBV4-3, the J gene TRBJ2-1; TRBD1 might be the D (6 bases). The CDR3 has 15 amino acids. Germline values: CDR1 LGHNA, CDR2 YSLEER. With 2 bases removed from V and 5 bases from J, the gap between germline ends came to 13 bases. The CDR3 loop reads CASSQSNWDNNEQFF. CDR3 bases: TGCGCCAGCAGCCAATCAAACTGGGACAACAATGAGCAGTTCTTC.

V usage is TRBV28 and J usage is TRBJ2-7, with TRBD2 identical over 7 bases. CDR3 length: 13 amino acids. CDR1 and CDR2 from the germline V gene are MDHEN and SYDVKM. The V segment lost 2 bases and the J segment 11 bases; nucleotides outside the gene matches: 9. For the CDR3, the DNA is TGTGCCAGCAGTTTAGAGGGTGGGAGGGTAAAGTACTTC. Protein sequence: CASSLEGGRVKYF.

The sample holds one count of this clone. CDR3 loop: CASSTAGGGSYEQYF. CDR3 in DNA: TGTGCCAGTAGTACAGCTGGGGGCGGGAGTTACGAGCAGTACTTC. V and J are TRBV19 and TRBJ2-7; D possibly corresponds to TRBD2 (7 bases). Trimming removed 4 bases at V and 4 bases at J, with 17 bases between. Germline V CDR1 and CDR2: LNHDA, SQIVND (reference sequence). CDR3 length equals 15 residues.

This chain uses TRBV5-1 with TRBJ1-3; possibly TRBD1 for D (5 bases). The V end lost 0 bases, the J end lost 2 bases, and 9 bases lay between the germline ends. CDR1 and CDR2 from the germline V gene are SGHRS and YFSETQ. The CDR3 is 15 residues long. The chain's CDR3 is CASSLEAGTGNTIYF. Here the CDR3 DNA reads TGCGCCAGCAGCTTGGAAGCAGGGACTGGAAACACCATATATTTT.

CDR3 in DNA: TGTGCCAGCAGCTTTGACAGGGGGTTATCCTACGAGCAGTACTTC. This encodes CASSFDRGLSYEQYF. The V call is TRBV7-2, the J call TRBJ2-7; 9 bases match TRBD1. This CDR3 has 15 residues. The germline V gene has CDR1 SGHTA and CDR2 FQGNSA. J lost 1 base, V lost 3 bases, and 4 bases had no gene match.

V is TRBV27 and J is TRBJ2-7, with 14 bases matching TRBD2. The CDR3 consists of 17 residues. Germline V gives CDR1 MNHEY, CDR2 SMNVEV (reference sequence). Germline trimming cut 2 bases from V and 2 bases from J; bases unmatched to any gene: 5. CDR3 residues: CASSLRGTSGRTYEQYF. CDR3 DNA sequence: TGTGCCAGCAGTTTACGAGGGACTAGCGGGAGAACCTACGAGCAGTACTTC.

The V call is TRBV29-1, the J call TRBJ1-5; the D gene is possibly TRBD1 (6 bases). V was trimmed by 5 bases and J by 8 bases, leaving 16 bases between them. There are 13 residues in the CDR3. Per germline, CDR1 SQVTM and CDR2 ANQGSEA. The CDR3 loop reads CSVRQDPWEPQHF. The CDR3 nucleotides read TGCAGCGTTAGACAGGACCCTTGGGAGCCCCAGCATTTT.

The chain has TRBV19 and TRBJ1-5; 10 bases are shared with TRBD1. Trimming removed 0 bases from V and 5 bases from J; junction bases left unmatched: 1. The CDR3 consists of 15 residues. The germline CDR1 and CDR2 sequences are LNHDA and SQIVND (reference sequence). As DNA, the CDR3 is TGTGCCAGTAGTATAGATGGGACAGGGGATCAGCCCCAGCATTTT. This encodes CASSIDGTGDQPQHF.